This section outlines one T cell receptor beta chain sequence together with its context. The record originates from a study of blood T cell repertoires in COVID-19. Overall study context: PBMCs, B-cell-depleted T cells, or T cells were the source of the cDNA or gDNA that made up the material.

Method: immunoSEQ multiplex PCR; TCRdb's copy keeps in-frame clones and lacks some. The data show about 160,000 clones, with roughly 80% seen just once and around 6% held by the top ten. The germline gives CDR1 SQVTM, CDR2 ANQGSEA. After removal of 7 bases from V and 3 bases from J, the junction contained 12 bases not matched to a gene. This CDR3 contains 16 residues. Those who participated ranged in age from roughly 18 to 100 years and resided in about two dozen US areas. Cohorts were based on clinical histories the participants reported. The sequencing input was PBMCs or T cells enriched from blood (not recorded which). The chain carries TRBV29-1 and TRBJ2-3; 11 positions match TRBD1. The source of this sequence is a woman in her thirties or forties with acute COVID-19. This CDR3 reads CSAYDSGTGGTDTQYF. As DNA, the CDR3 is TGCAGCGCTTACGATTCCGGGACAGGGGGTACAGATACGCAGTATTTT.